A single sample is the source of the 6 T cell receptor beta chains below, sequenced in a study of blood T cell repertoires in COVID-19. The assay was immunoSEQ multiplex PCR, and TCRdb's table has in-frame clones only and misses some. The table shows roughly 100,000 clones, with more than 75% occurring only once. What was sequenced was peripheral blood. These TCRs come from a human donor in a cohort sampled during active COVID-19.

Here the CDR3 DNA reads TGTGCCAGCAGCCACCCCCAGCAGGGGACTAATGAAAAACTGTTTTTT. Translating gives CASSHPQQGTNEKLFF. V and J are TRBV27 and TRBJ1-4; D possibly corresponds to TRBD1 (6 bases). V dropped 6 bases and J dropped 2 bases, with 16 bases sitting between them. The CDR3 length is 16 residues. Germline values: CDR1 MNHEY, CDR2 SMNVEV (reference sequence). The whole variable domain, filled in from reference TRBV27 and TRBJ1-4, reads EAQVTQNPRYLITVTGKKLTVTCSQNMNHEYMSWYRQDPGLGLRQIYYSMNVEVTDKGDVPEGYKVSRKEKRNFPLILESPSPNQTSLYFCASSHPQQGTNEKLFFGSGTQLSVL.

This chain uses TRBV7-2 with TRBJ1-1; 7 bases agree with TRBD1. The CDR3 runs to 14 residues. Germline loops: CDR1 SGHTA, CDR2 FQGNSA. With V trimmed by 4 bases and J by 1 base, 3 bases remained unmatched. The DNA for the CDR3 is TGTGCCAGCAGCTCAAGGGACAGGAACACTGAAGCTTTCTTT. Translated: CASSSRDRNTEAFF.

J is TRBJ2-2 and V is TRBV7-2; 11 bases match TRBD2. This CDR3 spans 15 amino acids. The germline V gene has CDR1 SGHTA and CDR2 FQGNSA. The V and J ends lost 7 bases and 2 bases, in that order; junction bases with no gene match: 3. The CDR3 nucleotides read TGTGCCAGCAATCTAGCGGGGGGTAACACCGGGGAGCTGTTTTTT. Encoded protein: CASNLAGGNTGELFF. The complete variable domain, with remaining parts taken from reference TRBV7-2 and TRBJ2-2, reads GAGVSQSPSNKVTEKGKDVELRCDPISGHTALYWYRQSLGQGLEFLIYFQGNSAPDKSGLPSDRFSAERTGGSVSTLTIQRTQQEDSAVYLCASNLAGGNTGELFFGEGSRLTVL.

The rearrangement links TRBV9 to TRBJ2-1; D uncertain. From germline, CDR1 is SGDLS and CDR2 YYNGEE. This CDR3 spans 15 amino acids. The V end lost 1 base, the J end lost 0 bases, and 8 bases lay between the germline ends. CDR3 sequence: CASSVKWHSYNEQFF. The CDR3 DNA follows: TGTGCCAGCAGCGTAAAGTGGCACTCCTACAATGAGCAGTTCTTC. The full variable domain, in which reference TRBV9 and TRBJ2-1 provide the parts outside the CDR3, is DSGVTQTPKHLITATGQRVTLRCSPRSGDLSVYWYQQSLDQGLQFLIQYYNGEERAKGNILERFSAQQFPDLHSELNLSSLELGDSALYFCASSVKWHSYNEQFFGPGTRLTVL.

This chain joins TRBV6-5 and TRBJ1-4; D is uncertain. V dropped 6 bases and J dropped 5 bases, with 13 bases sitting between them. CDR3 length: 14 amino acids. Per the germline V gene, CDR1 is MNHEY and CDR2 is SVGAGI. CDR3 sequence: CASSPPGRNEKLFF. CDR3 coding DNA: TGTGCCAGCAGCCCCCCGGGGAGGAATGAAAAACTGTTTTTT.

The sample holds one count of this clone. The chain has TRBV5-1 and TRBJ2-7; tentative D call: TRBD1 (5 bases). The V end was cut by 0 bases, the J end by 0 bases, with 10 bases between. There are 15 residues in the CDR3. Germline-derived CDR1 and CDR2 are SGHRS and YFSETQ. CDR3 DNA sequence: TGCGCCAGCAGCTTGGGACAGACAATCTCCTACGAGCAGTACTTC. Translation: CASSLGQTISYEQYF. Complete variable domain (other parts from reference TRBV5-1 and TRBJ2-7): KAGVTQTPRYLIKTRGQQVTLSCSPISGHRSVSWYQQTPGQGLQFLFEYFSETQRNKGNFPGRFSGRQFSNSRSEMNVSTLELGDSALYLCASSLGQTISYEQYFGPGTRLTVT.